A selection of T cell receptor beta chains follows, all from one sample in a study of CD8+ T cells in alopecia areata. Generated by immunoSEQ multiplex PCR, the TCRdb table keeps only in-frame clones and is missing some. The sample includes 170,000 or so clones, about 60% of them seen just once. The sequences come from CD4+ T cells sorted from blood, collected at week 0. The receptors originated from a human donor with alopecia areata. The CDR3 runs from the conserved cysteine through the conserved F or W. A D gene is named only where the DNA matches it firmly. Not every row has a clone size; where given, it reads once, few, many or a size class.

TRBJ2-5 TRBV13 NA NA TGTGCCAGCAGCTGGGGGTTGGGGACCCAGTACTTC CASSWGLGTQYF
TRBJ2-3 TRBV5-1 NA TRBD1 TGCGCCAGCAGCTTGGTGGGGACAGGATTCACAGATACGCAGTATTTT CASSLVGTGFTDTQYF
TRBJ1-1 TRBV2 NA NA TGTGCCAGCAGTGTCCAAACCTATGAAGCTTTCTTT CASSVQTYEAFF
TRBJ1-5 TRBV7-9 once NA TGTGCCAGCAGCTCAGGGTCGCATCAGCCCCAGCATTTT CASSSGSHQPQHF
TRBJ1-1 TRBV6-1 NA TRBD1 TGTGCCAGCAGTGATTTCGGACAGGGACAAACGAACACTGAAGCTTTCTTT CASSDFGQGQTNTEAFF
TRBJ2-1 TRBV14 NA TRBD2 TGTGCCAGCAGTCTAGCGGGGGGCTACAATGAGCAGTTCTTC CASSLAGGYNEQFF
TRBJ1-1 TRBV6-6 NA NA TGTGCCAGCAGTTACGGGAAAATGAACACTGAAGCTTTCTTT CASSYGKMNTEAFF
TRBJ2-3 TRBV10-3 few NA TGTGCCATCAGTGACGCGCTACGCCGAGATACGCAGTATTTT CAISDALRRDTQYF
TRBJ1-1 TRBV7-9 few TRBD1 TGTGCCAGCAGCTTAGCGGGACAGGGAGAACTCGTAGCCTTT CASSLAGQGELVAF
TRBJ2-5 TRBV7-9 few NA TGTGCCAGCAGCACGCCGCGACAGAGAGAGACCCAGTACTTC CASSTPRQRETQYF
TRBJ1-5 TRBV14 NA NA TGTGCCAGCAGCCAAGCTAATGGGCTGCCCCAGCATTTT CASSQANGLPQHF
TRBJ2-1 TRBV2 once NA TGTGCCAGCTCGGCTTCAAGGGATGAGCAGTTCTTC CASSASRDEQFF
TRBJ2-1 TRBV30 NA TRBD2 TGTGCCTGGAGTGTTCCGGGGGGTGTCGGTGAGCAGTTCTTC CAWSVPGGVGEQFF
TRBJ1-2 TRBV29-1 NA NA TGCAGCGTTGCAGGGGCCAACTATGGCTACACCTTC CSVAGANYGYTF
TRBJ1-1 TRBV7-8 few NA TGTGCCAGCAGCCTACTCGACAGCTGGATGAACACTGAAGCTTTCTTT CASSLLDSWMNTEAFF
TRBJ2-7 TRBV11-2 few TRBD1 TGTGCCAGCAGCTTGGGGGACAGATACGAGCAGTACTTC CASSLGDRYEQYF
TRBJ2-5 TRBV30 NA NA TGTGCCTGGAGTGTAACATCACAGACCCAGTACTTC CAWSVTSQTQYF
TRBJ2-7 TRBV15 NA NA TGTGCCACCAGCAGAGACCCCTCGTCGGGCGAGCAGTACTTC CATSRDPSSGEQYF
TRBJ2-7 TRBV6-5 NA NA TGTGCCAGCAGACCTCAGGTCCTCTCCTACGAGCAGTACTTC CASRPQVLSYEQYF
TRBJ2-7 TRBV10-3 NA NA TGTGCCATCAGTCCTGGGGTAGGGGGCGAGCAGTACTTC CAISPGVGGEQYF
TRBJ1-5 TRBV29-1 NA TRBD1 TGCAGCGTTGGGGGAGGGGGCGGCAATCAGCCCCAGCATTTT CSVGGGGGNQPQHF
TRBJ1-4 TRBV29-1 NA TRBD1 TGCAGCGTCGAACCGGGACAGGGTAATGAAAAACTGTTTTTT CSVEPGQGNEKLFF
TRBJ2-3 TRBV5-1 NA NA TGCGCCAGCAGCTTGGCCCGGGGCGGAGGGTCCGATACGCAGTATTTT CASSLARGGGSDTQYF
TRBJ2-7 TRBV29-1 few TRBD1 TGCAGCGTTTCTAAGACAGGGAGCTACGAGCAGTACTTC CSVSKTGSYEQYF
TRBJ2-7 TRBV30 few NA TGTGCCTGGAGTGTCTTAGGACAGTCCTACGAGCAGTACTTC CAWSVLGQSYEQYF
TRBJ2-2 TRBV9 NA NA TGTGCCAGCAGCGTAGTAATAGGGCCTCTCACCGGGGAGCTGTTTTTT CASSVVIGPLTGELFF
TRBJ2-1 TRBV2 NA NA TGTGCCAGCAGTATCCAAGTCTACAATGAGCAGTTCTTC CASSIQVYNEQFF
TRBJ2-5 TRBV6-1 NA TRBD1 TGTGCCAGCAGTGTCGGGACAGGCCAAGAGACCCAGTACTTC CASSVGTGQETQYF
TRBJ2-5 TRBV4-2 once NA TGTGCCAGCAGCCAAGGGCGCGAGACCCAGTACTTC CASSQGRETQYF
TRBJ1-1 TRBV29-1 NA NA TGCAGCGTTGTATGGGGGGGACCGAACACTGAAGCTTTCTTT CSVVWGGPNTEAFF
TRBJ1-1 TRBV5-1 few TRBD1 TGCGCCAGCAGCCAACAGGGGACGAACACTGAAGCTTTCTTT CASSQQGTNTEAFF
TRBJ2-2 TRBV9 NA TRBD2 TGTGCCAGCAGCGTAGTGGGAGGGCTGGCCGGGGAGCTGTTTTTT CASSVVGGLAGELFF
TRBJ2-5 TRBV15 few NA TGTGCCACCAGCTCAAGGACCACCCAAGAGACCCAGTACTTC CATSSRTTQETQYF
TRBJ1-3 TRBV29-1 once NA TGCAGCGTTGGATACAGCGGGACGAGTGGAAACACCATATATTTT CSVGYSGTSGNTIYF
TRBJ2-7 TRBV23-1 NA TRBD1 TGCGCCAGCAGTCGACAGGGTGTTATCTACGAGCAGTACTTC CASSRQGVIYEQYF
TRBJ1-2 TRBV9 NA TRBD1 TGTGCCAGCAGCGGGGGGACAGGCCTCGGCTATGGCTACACCTTC CASSGGTGLGYGYTF
TRBJ1-1 TRBV6-5 NA NA TGTGCCAGCAGCTACAGGAACACTGAAGCTTTCTTT CASSYRNTEAFF
TRBJ1-3 TRBV29-1 many NA TGCAGCGTTCTCTCACCCCAGGGTGACTCTGGAAACACCATATATTTT CSVLSPQGDSGNTIYF
TRBJ2-1 TRBV29-1 NA NA TGCAGCGTTGCGGGGGACACCACCTACAATGAGCAGTTCTTC CSVAGDTTYNEQFF
TRBJ2-5 TRBV2 NA NA TGTGCCAGCAGTGAAGGGGGGACCCCACAGACCCAGTACTTC CASSEGGTPQTQYF
TRBJ2-1 TRBV7-6 many TRBD1 TGTGCCAGCAGCTTAGCAGGACGGACAGGGTCGAATGAGCAGTTCTTC CASSLAGRTGSNEQFF
TRBJ1-6 TRBV29-1 NA NA TGCAGCGTTGAAGCCCCAAGACAGGAGAATAATTCACCCCTCCACTTT CSVEAPRQENNSPLHF
TRBJ1-5 TRBV4-1 NA NA TGCGCCAGCAGCCAAGGATCAGGGGCAGGGCAGCCCCAGCATTTT CASSQGSGAGQPQHF
TRBJ1-1 TRBV2 NA NA TGTGCCAGCAGCCTACAAGCGACGAACACTGAAGCTTTCTTT CASSLQATNTEAFF
TRBJ2-7 TRBV20-1 NA NA TGCAGTGCTAGGGACAGTCACGAGCAGTACTTC CSARDSHEQYF
TRBJ2-6 TRBV30 NA TRBD1 TGTGCCCTCCGTGGGGGACAGGGTTCGTCTGGGGCCAACGTCCTGACTTTC CALRGGQGSSGANVLTF
TRBJ1-2 TRBV7-9 NA NA TGTGCCAGCAACCCACCAGGGACTGGCTATGGCTACACCTTC CASNPPGTGYGYTF
TRBJ1-6 TRBV7-8 NA NA TGTGCCAGCAGCCCCGGGGGGCAATCCCCCCTCCACTTT CASSPGGQSPLHF
TRBJ2-1 TRBV7-2 many NA TGTGCCACCGGGGTTTGGGACGGCAATGAGCAGTTCTTC CATGVWDGNEQFF